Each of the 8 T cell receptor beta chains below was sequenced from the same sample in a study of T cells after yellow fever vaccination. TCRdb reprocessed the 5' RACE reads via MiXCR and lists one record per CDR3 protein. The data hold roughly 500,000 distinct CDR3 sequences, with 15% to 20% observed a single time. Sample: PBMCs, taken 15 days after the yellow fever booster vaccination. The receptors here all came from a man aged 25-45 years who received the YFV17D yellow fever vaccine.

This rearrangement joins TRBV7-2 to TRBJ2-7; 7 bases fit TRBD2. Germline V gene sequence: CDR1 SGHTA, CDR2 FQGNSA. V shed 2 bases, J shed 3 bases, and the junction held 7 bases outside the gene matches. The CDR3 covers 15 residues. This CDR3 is CASSLNTGGNYEQYF. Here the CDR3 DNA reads TGTGCCAGCAGCTTAAATACGGGAGGTAACTACGAGCAGTACTTC.

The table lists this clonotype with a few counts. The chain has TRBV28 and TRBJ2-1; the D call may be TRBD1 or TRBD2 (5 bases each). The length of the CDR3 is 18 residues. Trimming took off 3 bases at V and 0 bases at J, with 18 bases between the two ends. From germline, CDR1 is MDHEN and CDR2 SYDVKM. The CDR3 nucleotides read TGTGCCAGCAGTTTTCGGGGCACTCTTAAAAGCTCCTACAATGAGCAGTTCTTC. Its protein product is CASSFRGTLKSSYNEQFF.

The CDR3 sequence is CAWKNIAGGSYNEQFF. The CDR3 region has the DNA TGTGCCTGGAAAAACATAGCGGGAGGGTCCTACAATGAGCAGTTCTTC. The rearrangement joins TRBV30 to TRBJ2-1; 11 nucleotides align to TRBD2. This CDR3 comprises 16 residues. With 4 bases clipped from V and 1 base from J, the junction kept 6 bases outside the gene matches. CDR1 and CDR2 from the germline V gene are GTSNPN and SVGIG (reference sequence).

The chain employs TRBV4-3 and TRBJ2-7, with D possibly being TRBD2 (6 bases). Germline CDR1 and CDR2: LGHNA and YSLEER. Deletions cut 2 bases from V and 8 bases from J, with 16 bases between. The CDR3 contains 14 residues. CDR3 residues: CASSQLGGEGKQYF. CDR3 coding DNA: TGCGCCAGCAGCCAACTGGGGGGTGAGGGAAAGCAGTACTTC.

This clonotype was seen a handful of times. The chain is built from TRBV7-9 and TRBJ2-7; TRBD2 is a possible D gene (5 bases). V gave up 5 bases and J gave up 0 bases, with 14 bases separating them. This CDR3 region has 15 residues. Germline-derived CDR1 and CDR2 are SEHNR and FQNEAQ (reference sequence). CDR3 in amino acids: CASSPSDGDSYEQYF. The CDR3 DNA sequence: TGTGCCAGCAGCCCTTCGGACGGGGACTCCTACGAGCAGTACTTC.

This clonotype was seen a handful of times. CDR3 in amino acids: CASSEREHYSYTDTQYF. CDR3 coding DNA: TGTGCCAGCAGTGAACGAGAACACTACTCTTACACAGATACGCAGTATTTT. The V call is TRBV6-4, the J call TRBJ2-3; unclear D gene. The CDR3 spans 17 residues. CDR1 is MRHNA and CDR2 is SNTAGT in the germline V gene. Trimming removed 3 bases at V and 2 bases at J, with 18 bases between.

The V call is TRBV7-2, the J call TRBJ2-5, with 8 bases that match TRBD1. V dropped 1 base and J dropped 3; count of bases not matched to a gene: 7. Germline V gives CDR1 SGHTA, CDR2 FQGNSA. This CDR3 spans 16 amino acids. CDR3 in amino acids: CASSLEPGGGKETQYF. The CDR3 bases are TGTGCCAGCAGCTTAGAGCCAGGGGGCGGGAAAGAGACCCAGTACTTC.

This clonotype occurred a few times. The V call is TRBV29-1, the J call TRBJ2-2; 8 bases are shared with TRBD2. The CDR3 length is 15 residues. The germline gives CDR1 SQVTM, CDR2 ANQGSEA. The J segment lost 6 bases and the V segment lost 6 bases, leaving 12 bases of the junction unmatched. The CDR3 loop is CSVDTTSGGPGELFF. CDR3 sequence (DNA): TGCAGCGTCGACACAACTAGCGGAGGACCCGGGGAGCTGTTTTTT.